This is a list of T cell receptor beta chains from one sample in a study of spatial heterogeneity in lung cancer. MiXCR, run by TCRdb on the 5' RACE reads, gives a single entry per CDR3 protein. The sample has 51,000 or so distinct CDR3 sequences, 7.4% seen once. The sample here was PBMCs, taken at follow-up. Every receptor here comes from a female donor with early-stage non-small cell lung cancer. Both conserved end residues are part of each CDR3. D genes are given only for firm matches. Only part of the rows carry a size: once, few, many, or a class if the clone is expanded.

clone_size,d_call,j_call,v_call,cdr3_length,cdr3_nt,cdr3_aa
-,TRBD1,TRBJ2-2,TRBV18,15,TGTGCCAGCTCACCCCCGACAGGGTGGACCGGGGAGCTGTTTTTT,CASSPPTGWTGELFF
-,-,TRBJ1-1,TRBV5-1,18,TGCGCCAGCAGCTCCTCATCTCCGACAGAGGAGATGAACACTGAAGCTTTCTTT,CASSSSSPTEEMNTEAFF
many,TRBD2,TRBJ2-2,TRBV9,18,TGTGCCAGCAGCGTAGCTCCGGGACTAGCGGGGAACACCGGGGAGCTGTTTTTT,CASSVAPGLAGNTGELFF
few,-,TRBJ2-7,TRBV12-3/TRBV12-4,14,TGTGCCAGCGGGTTGGGACCGGCGGATCAAGAGCAGTACTTC,CASGLGPADQEQYF
-,TRBD1,TRBJ1-5,TRBV20-1,15,TGCAGTGCTGAAGGGGCCCACAGGGGAGATCAGCCCCAGCATTTT,CSAEGAHRGDQPQHF
many,-,TRBJ2-2,TRBV18,14,TGTGCCAGCTCACCGACGGGGAACACCGGGGAGCTGTTTTTT,CASSPTGNTGELFF
many,TRBD1,TRBJ2-3,TRBV5-1,18,TGCGCCAGCAGCCTACCCGGGACAGGAGGTGCTAGCACAGATACGCAGTATTTT,CASSLPGTGGASTDTQYF
few,-,TRBJ2-3,TRBV2,13,TGTGCCAGCAGTGCCGACCTTCGAGATACGCAGTATTTT,CASSADLRDTQYF
-,-,TRBJ1-2,TRBV2,13,TGTGCCGGATACGGGGCCTCACCCTATGGCTACACCTTC,CAGYGASPYGYTF
many,-,TRBJ2-7,TRBV28,14,TGTGCCAGCAGTTCCCCAGGGATGGTTTACGAGCAGTACTTC,CASSSPGMVYEQYF
-,TRBD1,TRBJ2-2,TRBV7-9,15,TGTGCCAGCAGCAGTGACAGGGGGGCGGCCGGGGAGCTGTTTTTT,CASSSDRGAAGELFF
-,TRBD2,TRBJ2-3,TRBV7-9,15,TGTGCCAGCAGCCCCCTTGGGGGGGGGACAGATACGCAGTATTTT,CASSPLGGGTDTQYF
few,TRBD2,TRBJ2-7,TRBV28,17,TGTGCCAGCAGTTTCCCCACGGGGGGACGGTTGACCTACGAGCAGTACTTC,CASSFPTGGRLTYEQYF
many,TRBD1,TRBJ1-1,TRBV11-2,16,TGTGCCAGCAGCTTAGACCGGGACAGGGGGTTTGATGAAGCTTTCTTT,CASSLDRDRGFDEAFF
-,-,TRBJ1-6,TRBV28,16,TGTGCCAGCACAACTCGGGGCAGCGACTTTAATTCACCCCTCCACTTT,CASTTRGSDFNSPLHF
many,TRBD1,TRBJ1-2,TRBV7-2,15,TGTGCCAGCAGCTTTCCAGGGGGTAGAGATTATGGCTACACCTTC,CASSFPGGRDYGYTF
many,TRBD1,TRBJ1-1,TRBV5-1,13,TGCGCCAGCAGCCAGCCGGGACAGCCCGAAGCTTTCTTT,CASSQPGQPEAFF
-,TRBD1,TRBJ2-7,TRBV6-1,17,TGTGCCAGCAGTAGACTGGTGACGACAGGGTTCCCCTACGAGCAGTACTTC,CASSRLVTTGFPYEQYF
-,-,TRBJ2-6,TRBV12-3/TRBV12-4,17,TGTGCCAGCAGTTTATGGGGCAGGGGATCTGGGGCCAACGTCCTGACTTTC,CASSLWGRGSGANVLTF
many,TRBD1,TRBJ1-2,TRBV7-9,13,TGTGCCAGCAGCCCACAGGGGAACTATGGCTACACCTTC,CASSPQGNYGYTF
few,TRBD1,TRBJ2-3,TRBV11-2,14,TGTGCCAGCAGCTGGGACAGGGCCACAGATACGCAGTATTTT,CASSWDRATDTQYF
many,-,TRBJ1-4,TRBV27,16,TGTGCCAGCAGACAAAACCACCTTGCAACTAATGAAAAACTGTTTTTT,CASRQNHLATNEKLFF
many,-,TRBJ2-7,TRBV5-8,14,TGTGCCAGCAGCTTGCCGGGGGCAGGGTGGGAGCAGTACTTC,CASSLPGAGWEQYF
many,TRBD2,TRBJ2-3,TRBV7-9,19,TGTGCCAGCAGCCGGGAACATCCGGGACTAGCAGGGGTCACAGATACGCAGTATTTT,CASSREHPGLAGVTDTQYF
few,-,TRBJ1-1,TRBV4-1,14,TGCGCCAGCAGCCGCCAAGTCAGGGCGGTTGAAGCTTTCTTT,CASSRQVRAVEAFF
many,-,TRBJ2-1,TRBV6-2/TRBV6-3,15,TGTGCCAGCAGTCTGGGATCGGGACAAAACAATGAGCAGTTCTTC,CASSLGSGQNNEQFF
-,-,TRBJ2-1,TRBV2,14,TGTGCCAGCAGTAGAGAAGCGTCCTACAATGAGCAGTTCTTC,CASSREASYNEQFF
many,TRBD1,TRBJ1-1,TRBV10-3,12,TGTGCCATCAGCTCGGACAGGACTGAAGCTTTCTTT,CAISSDRTEAFF
few,TRBD1,TRBJ1-2,TRBV12-3/TRBV12-4,13,TGTGCCAGTGATTACGGGACAGGGATCGGCTACACCTTC,CASDYGTGIGYTF
many,-,TRBJ1-5,TRBV2,15,TGTGCCAGCAGTGACGTGACAGCGGGATATCAGCCCCAGCATTTT,CASSDVTAGYQPQHF
-,-,TRBJ2-5,TRBV18,13,TGTGCCAGCGCGGGACAGCAACAAGAGACCCAGTACTTC,CASAGQQQETQYF
few,-,TRBJ2-3,TRBV7-3,15,TGTGCCAGCAGCTTAATTTCCGGGGGCACAGATACGCAGTATTTT,CASSLISGGTDTQYF
many,-,TRBJ2-3,TRBV7-2,15,TGTGCCAGCAGCTTACAGGGCTACTCCACAGATACGCAGTATTTT,CASSLQGYSTDTQYF
few,-,TRBJ2-7,TRBV11-1,13,TGTGCCAGCAACCCGGGGAACTCCTACGAGCAGTACTTC,CASNPGNSYEQYF
-,-,TRBJ2-2,TRBV7-2,14,TGTGCCAGCAGCTTAGCGGTCACCACCGGGGAGCTGTTTTTT,CASSLAVTTGELFF
few,TRBD2,TRBJ2-4,TRBV20-1,17,TGCAGTGCTAGCCCCTGGGGCGGGGAGGGTGGCAAAAACATTCAGTACTTC,CSASPWGGEGGKNIQYF
many,TRBD1,TRBJ2-6,TRBV7-8,18,TGTGCCAGCAGCTTAGTAGTGACAGGGCGCTCTGGGGCCAACGTCCTGACTTTC,CASSLVVTGRSGANVLTF
-,-,TRBJ1-1,TRBV9,16,TGTGCCAGCAGCGCACCTGGTCGGGGGGCGAACACTGAAGCTTTCTTT,CASSAPGRGANTEAFF
many,-,TRBJ2-3,TRBV7-9,14,TGTGCCAGCAGCTCCCTTGCTTTCTCAGATACGCAGTATTTT,CASSSLAFSDTQYF
many,-,TRBJ1-2,TRBV29-1,11,TGCAGCGCTTCCCGGGGGGAAGCCTACACCTTC,CSASRGEAYTF
many,TRBD1,TRBJ1-5,TRBV28,13,TGTGCCACCAATACAGGGGCTCGCCAGCCCCAGCATTTT,CATNTGARQPQHF
few,-,TRBJ2-6,TRBV6-2/TRBV6-3,13,TGTGCCAGCAGTATCTCTGGGGCCAACGTCCTGACTTTC,CASSISGANVLTF
few,TRBD2,TRBJ2-5,TRBV4-1,17,TGCGCCAGCAGCCAAGAACTTGGCGGGGGGGCCATGGAGACCCAGTACTTC,CASSQELGGGAMETQYF
many,TRBD2,TRBJ2-5,TRBV6-2/TRBV6-3,18,TGTGCCAGCAGTTACCTCCTGGGAGCGGGGGGCCCCCGAGAGACCCAGTACTTC,CASSYLLGAGGPRETQYF
few,-,TRBJ1-1,TRBV7-9,13,TGTGCCAGCAGCTTAGAGGACGCGTTGGGGGCTTTCTTT,CASSLEDALGAFF
few,TRBD2,TRBJ2-1,TRBV6-2/TRBV6-3,13,TGTGCCAGCAGTTACTATGCGGGGGGTGAGCAGTTCTTC,CASSYYAGGEQFF
many,-,TRBJ1-3,TRBV20-1,12,TGCAGTGCTAGAGGTTCCGGGAACACCATATATTTT,CSARGSGNTIYF
many,-,TRBJ2-1,TRBV11-3,15,TGTGCCAGCGTCGGAGGGGAGAGCTCCTACAATGAGCAGTTCTTC,CASVGGESSYNEQFF
-,-,TRBJ1-1,TRBV3-1,17,TGTGCCAGCAGCCAAGATCCAGGGCAGGGGTTGAACACTGAAGCTTTCTTT,CASSQDPGQGLNTEAFF
-,TRBD2,TRBJ2-3,TRBV20-1,17,TGCAGTGCTAGAGACCCAGTAGCGGGGGGGCCGACAGATACGCAGTATTTT,CSARDPVAGGPTDTQYF
-,TRBD1,TRBJ1-5,TRBV2,14,TGTGCCAGCAGTCAACAGGGGGCCTGGCAGCCCCAGCATTTT,CASSQQGAWQPQHF
few,TRBD2,TRBJ2-4,TRBV12-3/TRBV12-4,19,TGTGCCAGCAGAACCGGGACTAGCGGGGGGATGAGAGCCAAAAACATTCAGTACTTC,CASRTGTSGGMRAKNIQYF
-,TRBD1,TRBJ2-6,TRBV3-1,15,TGTGCCAGCAGCGACAGGGGCTCTGGGGCCAACGTCCTGACTTTC,CASSDRGSGANVLTF
many,-,TRBJ2-3,TRBV3-1,15,TGTGCCAGCAGCCCCGCCTCCCGCGCCCCGGCTACGCAGTATTTT,CASSPASRAPATQYF
many,-,TRBJ2-1,TRBV7-2,15,TGTGCCAGCGCAAGCTCTAGCGCGTCCTACAATGAGCAGTTCTTC,CASASSSASYNEQFF
many,-,TRBJ2-1,TRBV6-2/TRBV6-3,10,TGTGCCAGCAGTTACGGTACACAGTTCTTC,CASSYGTQFF
many,TRBD2,TRBJ2-7,TRBV6-2/TRBV6-3,16,TGTGCCAGCAGATCCTACTCTGCGGGGGGTAGTTACGAGCAGTACTTC,CASRSYSAGGSYEQYF
-,-,TRBJ1-3,TRBV13,17,TGTGCCAGCAGCTTAGGGACAGTGGCCCTCACTGGAAACACCATATATTTT,CASSLGTVALTGNTIYF